The rows below give T cell receptor beta chains drawn from one sample of a study of cytomegalovirus exposure and HLA in healthy donors. Measured with immunoSEQ multiplex PCR; TCRdb has only the in-frame clones, and not every one. The table lists about 160,000 clones, about 85% of them singletons, with 2% to 2.5% in the top ten. The sequenced sample consisted of PBMCs. The receptors originated from a man aged 25-40 years in good health and CMV-seropositive. The CDR3 runs from the conserved cysteine through the conserved F or W. D genes are given only for firm matches. Clone size is not always given. Where it is, it says once, few, many or a class for expanded clones.

D: NA; length: 14; J: TRBJ2-5; size: once; V: TRBV6-5; CDR3: CASRGGPYQETQYF; DNA: TGTGCCAGCAGGGGGGGTCCCTACCAAGAGACCCAGTACTTC
D: TRBD2; length: 19; J: TRBJ2-2; size: NA; V: TRBV6-4; CDR3: CASSPGTSIDHQNTGELFF; DNA: TGTGCCAGCAGTCCTGGGACTAGCATTGACCATCAGAACACCGGGGAGCTGTTTTTT
D: NA; length: 16; J: TRBJ1-3; size: NA; V: TRBV7-9; CDR3: CASSLLQAPGGNTIYF; DNA: TGTGCCAGCAGCTTGCTGCAGGCCCCGGGCGGGAACACCATATATTTT
D: NA; length: 14; J: TRBJ2-7; size: NA; V: TRBV18; CDR3: CASSPQGYKNEQYF; DNA: TGTGCCAGCTCACCTCAGGGGTATAAGAACGAGCAGTACTTC
D: NA; length: 18; J: TRBJ2-1; size: NA; V: TRBV7-9; CDR3: CASSSPLPGQTSYNEQFF; DNA: TGTGCCAGCAGCTCTCCTCTACCCGGACAGACAAGCTACAATGAGCAGTTCTTC
D: NA; length: 13; J: TRBJ2-7; size: once; V: TRBV6-1; CDR3: CASTPGQSYEQYF; DNA: TGTGCCAGCACCCCCGGACAGTCCTACGAGCAGTACTTC
D: TRBD1; length: 14; J: TRBJ1-1; size: NA; V: TRBV19; CDR3: CASSRQGLNTEAFF; DNA: TGTGCCAGTAGTCGACAGGGCCTAAACACTGAAGCTTTCTTT
D: NA; length: 13; J: TRBJ1-3; size: NA; V: TRBV7-9; CDR3: CASTGVGGNTIYF; DNA: TGTGCCAGCACGGGGGTAGGAGGAAACACCATATATTTT
D: NA; length: 12; J: TRBJ1-5; size: NA; V: TRBV7-9; CDR3: CASSLGRQPQHF; DNA: TGTGCCAGCAGCTTAGGTCGTCAGCCCCAGCATTTT
D: NA; length: 14; J: TRBJ2-7; size: NA; V: TRBV9; CDR3: CASSVADYPYEQYF; DNA: TGTGCCAGCAGCGTAGCAGACTATCCCTACGAGCAGTACTTC
D: NA; length: 16; J: TRBJ2-2; size: NA; V: TRBV7-6; CDR3: CASSLGGVPDTGELFF; DNA: TGTGCCAGCAGCTTAGGCGGGGTTCCGGACACCGGGGAGCTGTTTTTT
D: NA; length: 12; J: TRBJ2-3; size: once; V: TRBV11-3; CDR3: CASSSGPIAQYF; DNA: TGTGCCAGCAGCTCGGGTCCCATTGCGCAGTATTTT
D: NA; length: 13; J: TRBJ1-2; size: NA; V: TRBV6-5; CDR3: CASNSVDAGGYTF; DNA: TGTGCCAGCAACTCCGTGGATGCAGGCGGCTACACCTTC
D: TRBD1; length: 13; J: TRBJ1-6; size: NA; V: TRBV5-4; CDR3: CASTRDSNSPLHF; DNA: TGTGCCAGCACCCGGGACAGTAATTCACCCCTCCACTTT
D: TRBD2; length: 12; J: TRBJ2-5; size: once; V: TRBV25-1; CDR3: CASTGLAGAQYF; DNA: TGTGCCAGCACGGGACTAGCGGGGGCCCAGTACTTC
D: NA; length: 13; J: TRBJ2-7; size: NA; V: TRBV18; CDR3: CASSRPSSDEQYF; DNA: TGTGCCAGCTCACGGCCGTCGTCTGACGAGCAGTACTTC
D: TRBD1; length: 15; J: TRBJ2-7; size: NA; V: TRBV9; CDR3: CASSTQQGAVDEQYF; DNA: TGTGCCAGCAGCACCCAACAGGGGGCGGTGGACGAGCAGTACTTC
D: TRBD2; length: 17; J: TRBJ2-7; size: NA; V: TRBV2; CDR3: CASSENRLAGGPGEQYF; DNA: TGTGCCAGCAGTGAAAACAGGCTAGCGGGGGGGCCGGGGGAGCAGTACTTC
D: TRBD1; length: 15; J: TRBJ1-5; size: NA; V: TRBV28; CDR3: CASSRQGRSNQPQHF; DNA: TGTGCCAGCAGTAGACAGGGACGGAGCAATCAGCCCCAGCATTTT
D: NA; length: 13; J: TRBJ1-1; size: NA; V: TRBV11-2; CDR3: CASSPHMNTEAFF; DNA: TGTGCCAGCAGCCCCCACATGAACACTGAAGCTTTCTTT
D: NA; length: 16; J: TRBJ1-5; size: NA; V: TRBV2; CDR3: CASSENVEGLGQPQHF; DNA: TGTGCCAGCAGTGAAAACGTCGAGGGATTGGGTCAGCCCCAGCATTTT
D: TRBD1; length: 13; J: TRBJ1-4; size: few; V: TRBV18; CDR3: CASSPPGQHKLFF; DNA: TGTGCCAGCTCACCACCGGGACAGCACAAACTGTTTTTT
D: TRBD2; length: 13; J: TRBJ2-7; size: NA; V: TRBV6-6; CDR3: CASSYSSGGEQYF; DNA: TGTGCCAGCAGTTACTCGTCCGGGGGGGAGCAGTACTTC
D: NA; length: 15; J: TRBJ2-1; size: NA; V: TRBV7-7; CDR3: CASSLGQGGFNEQLF; DNA: TGTGCTAGCAGCTTAGGCCAGGGTGGGTTCAATGAGCAGCTCTTC
D: NA; length: 14; J: TRBJ2-5; size: NA; V: TRBV7-9; CDR3: CASRVGGTQETQYF; DNA: TGTGCCAGCCGGGTGGGGGGAACCCAAGAGACCCAGTACTTC
D: NA; length: 11; J: TRBJ1-4; size: NA; V: TRBV29-1; CDR3: CSVARNEKLFF; DNA: TGCAGCGTTGCACGGAATGAAAAACTGTTTTTT
D: TRBD1; length: 15; J: TRBJ1-6; size: NA; V: TRBV6-6; CDR3: CASRDRGRGGSPLHF; DNA: TGTGCCAGCAGGGACAGGGGGAGAGGGGGCTCACCCCTCCACTTT
D: TRBD2; length: 15; J: TRBJ2-3; size: NA; V: TRBV10-2; CDR3: CASRERLAGAYTQYF; DNA: TGCGCCAGTAGAGAAAGACTAGCGGGGGCCTATACGCAGTATTTT
D: NA; length: 17; J: TRBJ1-2; size: NA; V: TRBV14; CDR3: CASSQDFWGLHNYGYTF; DNA: TGTGCCAGCAGCCAAGATTTTTGGGGGCTACACAACTATGGCTACACCTTC
D: NA; length: 15; J: TRBJ1-5; size: few; V: TRBV7-8; CDR3: CASSLAAPSNQPQHF; DNA: TGTGCCAGCAGCTTAGCGGCACCTAGCAATCAGCCCCAGCATTTT
D: TRBD1; length: 14; J: TRBJ2-5; size: NA; V: TRBV6-5; CDR3: CASTTTGRGETQYF; DNA: TGTGCCAGCACCACGACAGGGCGAGGGGAGACCCAGTACTTC
D: NA; length: 14; J: TRBJ2-5; size: NA; V: TRBV5-1; CDR3: CASRPQVVQETQYF; DNA: TGCGCCAGCCGACCTCAGGTGGTCCAAGAGACCCAGTACTTC
D: NA; length: 13; J: TRBJ2-2; size: NA; V: TRBV10-3; CDR3: CAIRQVNTGELFF; DNA: TGTGCCATCAGGCAGGTTAATACCGGGGAGCTGTTTTTT
D: TRBD1; length: 15; J: TRBJ2-3; size: NA; V: TRBV27; CDR3: CASSLGQGHTDTQYF; DNA: TGTGCCAGCAGTTTGGGACAGGGACACACAGATACGCAGTATTTT
D: NA; length: 13; J: TRBJ1-2; size: NA; V: TRBV7-9; CDR3: CASSLVGQGRYTF; DNA: TGTGCCAGCAGCTTAGTGGGCCAGGGGCGCTACACCTTC
D: TRBD1; length: 14; J: TRBJ1-1; size: once; V: TRBV6-5; CDR3: CASSYSTGPTEAFF; DNA: TGTGCCAGCAGTTACTCGACAGGGCCCACTGAAGCTTTCTTT
D: NA; length: 13; J: TRBJ2-7; size: NA; V: TRBV4-1; CDR3: CASSQVSVYEQYF; DNA: TGCGCCAGCAGCCAAGTATCAGTTTACGAGCAGTACTTC
D: TRBD2; length: 19; J: TRBJ2-1; size: NA; V: TRBV4-1; CDR3: CASSQAPPGLAGTYNEQFF; DNA: TGCGCCAGCAGCCAGGCACCCCCAGGACTAGCGGGGACCTACAATGAGCAGTTCTTC
D: TRBD2; length: 13; J: TRBJ2-1; size: NA; V: TRBV9; CDR3: CASSPRLANEQFF; DNA: TGTGCCAGCAGCCCCCGACTAGCCAATGAGCAGTTCTTC
D: TRBD1; length: 17; J: TRBJ1-6; size: NA; V: TRBV28; CDR3: CASSRSAQGAVGSPLHF; DNA: TGTGCCAGCAGCCGTAGCGCCCAGGGGGCGGTAGGTTCACCCCTCCACTTT
D: TRBD1; length: 16; J: TRBJ1-6; size: NA; V: TRBV9; CDR3: CASSAEDRGMNAPLHF; DNA: TGTGCCAGCAGCGCAGAGGACAGGGGGATGAATGCACCCCTCCACTTT
D: NA; length: 14; J: TRBJ1-5; size: NA; V: TRBV7-6; CDR3: CASSSSAGEQPQHF; DNA: TGTGCCAGCAGCTCTAGTGCAGGGGAGCAGCCCCAGCATTTT
D: TRBD1; length: 14; J: TRBJ1-2; size: once; V: TRBV9; CDR3: CASKRTGENYGYTF; DNA: TGTGCCAGCAAACGGACAGGAGAGAACTATGGCTACACCTTC
D: TRBD2; length: 14; J: TRBJ2-4; size: few; V: TRBV29-1; CDR3: CSVEPGGAKNIQYF; DNA: TGCAGCGTTGAGCCGGGGGGAGCCAAAAACATTCAGTACTTC
D: NA; length: 17; J: TRBJ2-6; size: NA; V: TRBV6-4; CDR3: CASSEEGRASGANVLTF; DNA: TGTGCCAGCAGTGAGGAGGGAAGGGCTTCTGGGGCCAACGTCCTGACTTTC
D: NA; length: 15; J: TRBJ1-5; size: NA; V: TRBV6-5; CDR3: CASSYRGQPNQPQHF; DNA: TGTGCCAGCAGTTACCGCGGACAGCCTAATCAGCCCCAGCATTTT
D: TRBD1; length: 19; J: TRBJ2-3; size: NA; V: TRBV7-9; CDR3: CASSLPRDRGSTSTDTQYF; DNA: TGTGCCAGCAGCTTACCCCGGGACAGGGGATCTACTAGCACAGATACGCAGTATTTT
D: TRBD1; length: 15; J: TRBJ1-2; size: NA; V: TRBV6-1; CDR3: CASSEGPRQGKGYTF; DNA: TGTGCCAGCAGTGAAGGTCCCAGACAGGGAAAGGGCTACACCTTC
D: TRBD1; length: 16; J: TRBJ2-5; size: NA; V: TRBV5-4; CDR3: CASSDTKRTGQETQYF; DNA: TGTGCCAGCAGCGACACCAAAAGGACAGGCCAAGAGACCCAGTACTTC
D: NA; length: 13; J: TRBJ2-1; size: NA; V: TRBV18; CDR3: CASSPPSFNEQFF; DNA: TGTGCCAGCTCACCCCCCTCGTTCAATGAGCAGTTCTTC
D: NA; length: 14; J: TRBJ2-2; size: many; V: TRBV19; CDR3: CASREGGSTGELFF; DNA: TGTGCCAGCAGAGAGGGGGGGAGCACCGGGGAGCTGTTTTTT